A selection of T cell receptor beta chains follows, all from one sample in a study of cytomegalovirus exposure and HLA in healthy donors. Assay used: immunoSEQ multiplex PCR; TCRdb lists only in-frame clones, some missing. Among fewer than 140,000 clones, about 70% were seen once, and the ten largest hold about 6.1%. Sequencing was performed on PBMCs. All receptors come from a woman in her 50s in good health and CMV-seropositive. Both conserved end residues are trimmed from each CDR3. A D gene is named only where the DNA matches it firmly.

v_call d_call cdr3_aa
TRBV9 TRBD2 ASTSGVAGTYNEQF
TRBV2 - ASVLERNTEAF
TRBV7-9 TRBD2 ASTSSMVGLVH
TRBV11-1 TRBD1 ASSTGQGAINEQF
TRBV27 TRBD2 ASSSTPRVLAGPSYEQY
TRBV5-1 TRBD1 ASSSGTGDTIY
TRBV2 - ASCSQGGYNEQF
TRBV7-2 - ASSLSYEQY
TRBV19 TRBD1 ASSTKATGGYGYT
TRBV9 - ASSAFSSDYGYT
TRBV5-1 - ASSPGVLTYGYT
TRBV19 - ASGGAPNQPQH
TRBV5-1 - ASSLVAGNNEKLF
TRBV7-6 - ASSTSSGEKLF
TRBV27 TRBD2 ASSLIAGEQF
TRBV6-6 TRBD1 ASSYSTGGHQETQY
TRBV7-6 - ASSGRGGLNTEAF
TRBV5-6 - ASSSMGNTIY
TRBV9 - ASSVGGDSNQPQH
TRBV7-3 - ASSGGSTSTDTQY
TRBV28 - ASSGEQPQH
TRBV30 - AWSVYRGTEAF
TRBV5-4 TRBD2 ASSLEPTSEEADTQY
TRBV1 - TSSQDKGRRHLF
TRBV7-8 - ASSLAYGTEAF
TRBV7-2 - ASSFSRTLGTEAF
TRBV5-1 - ASSPPGVTEGYT
TRBV7-2 - ASSLARAGTYGYT
TRBV9 - ASSVAVGAQY
TRBV12-5 TRBD1 ASGSGQPGRETQY
TRBV6-5 - ASSYGSEVAAF
TRBV6-6 TRBD1 ASSPSVDRGTEAF
TRBV2 - ASSEGGQTPGAF
TRBV6-6 TRBD1 ASSPPGQLNSPLH
TRBV7-9 - ASSEAGVAKNIQY
TRBV11-3 - ASSLRVGGEQY
TRBV18 TRBD1 ASSLTGENQPQH
TRBV4-2 TRBD1 ASSRGTVESKQY
TRBV9 TRBD1 ASSVTGGRTDTQY
TRBV6-1 - ASSEDGSRSYNEQF
TRBV5-1 TRBD1 ASSPQGYEQY
TRBV6-1 - ASSVREGNTGELF
TRBV19 - ASSASTNANYGYT
TRBV4-1 TRBD2 ASSQDSAGGYETQY
TRBV25-1 - ASSQGNTEAF
TRBV7-3 - ASSSRDKNTGELF
TRBV6-1 TRBD1 ASSFGTGYGYT
TRBV7-9 TRBD2 ASSQPGGPETQY
TRBV28 - ASNEGGPTDTQY
TRBV28 - ASSSPWGQGHGYT
TRBV5-1 - ASSSNGLRTDTQY
TRBV6-5 - ASTALTGLDQPQH
TRBV5-1 - ASSPPFRGTGELF
TRBV4-1 TRBD1 ASSPTAQGPAGNTIY
TRBV7-9 - ASSSTWEGYT
TRBV19 - ASSYTTGYTEAF
TRBV5-6 TRBD1 ASSPPSDRARETQY
TRBV9 TRBD2 ASSVHQRGADTGELF
TRBV5-1 TRBD1 ASSWGQDLTGELF
TRBV19 - ASQRATNEKLF